This T cell receptor beta chain was captured by sequencing in a study of graft-versus-host responses after intestinal transplantation. TCRdb's copy holds only in-frame clones and misses some; the assay was immunoSEQ multiplex PCR. This table holds about 20,000 clones, over 35% found once. J lost 4 bases, V lost 5 bases, and 4 bases had no gene match. CDR1 is SGHTA and CDR2 is FQGNSA in the germline V gene. The CDR3 is made up of 15 amino acids. This clone was found a few times. The study plated some 200,000 CFSE-labeled responders with some 200,000 irradiated, violet-dye-labeled stimulators. The source material was alloreactive CD4+ T cells from a mixed lymphocyte reaction culture, sampled before intestinal transplant. The subset denotes: CFSE-low proliferating T cells sorted from roughly 6-day pre-transplant mixed lymphocyte reaction (GvH or HvG direction). This chain uses TRBV7-2 with TRBJ2-1, with 11 bases that match TRBD2. The source is a human patient who received an intestinal transplant. The CDR3 nucleotides read TGTGCCAGCAGCGCACTAGCGGGGGATTACAATGAGCAGTTCTTC. Amino acid sequence: CASSALAGDYNEQFF.